This T cell receptor (beta chain) derives from a study of identical twins. Findings and limits, study-wide: Models underestimated TCR alpha sharing (out-of-frame) in monozygotic twins.

In TCRdb, the 5' RACE reads were re-called with MiXCR into one record per CDR3 protein. Here the sample spans around 250,000 distinct CDR3 sequences, over 5.5% being singletons. Of note for this clonotype: No antigen is known for it.

The CDR3 extends over 14 amino acids. Germline assignment: CDR1 ENHRY and CDR2 SYGVKD. The V and J ends lost 7 bases and 2 bases, in that order; junction bases with no gene match: 8. Separately, the same data were catalogued under a study of T cells expressing NK-cell markers. That work adds: HCMV serostatus: seven of eight sequenced donors positive, one negative. Of CD8+ T cells, about 1.0-7.5% belonged to dominant NKG2C+ clonotypes in roughly 6 donors.

The sequenced material came from CD8+ T cells sorted from blood. V is TRBV10-3 and J is TRBJ2-7; TRBD1 matches at 7 bases. The sequence came from a woman between 18 and 30 years old in good health. As DNA, the CDR3 is TGTGCCATCAAGGAACAGGGGAGACCCTACGAGCAGTACTTC. Its translation is CAIKEQGRPYEQYF.